This note documents a single TCR beta chain sequence. CDR1 is SGHVS and CDR2 is FQNEAQ in the germline V gene. Trimming removed 5 bases at V and 7 bases at J, with 8 bases between. The CDR3 covers 11 residues. The record originates from a study of shared clonotypes between healthy human individuals. About the study: Three plates each covered CD4 naive and memory; CD8 naive two, CD8 memory one.

Deep level was the assay's run setting. The table came from immunoSEQ multiplex PCR; TCRdb's copy has only in-frame clones and leaves some out. The table shows millions of clones, with around 94% occurring only once. This receptor was obtained from a man aged 18 to 30 in good health. Sequences were obtained from naive CD4+ T cells sorted from blood. Subset in this sample: CD45RA+ positively selected. The chain has TRBV7-8 and TRBJ1-2; D remains unclear. This CDR3 is CASSAKVGYTF. In nucleotides, the CDR3 is TGTGCCAGCAGCGCTAAAGTTGGCTACACCTTC. Using reference TRBV7-8 and TRBJ1-2 for the parts outside the CDR3, the full variable domain is GAGVSQSPRYKVAKRGQDVALRCDPISGHVSLFWYQQALGQGPEFLTYFQNEAQLDKSGLPSDRFFAERPEGSVSTLKIQRTQQEDSAVYLCASSAKVGYTFGSGTRLTVV.